This TCR beta chain is from a study of shared clonotypes between healthy human individuals. This CDR3 is 14 amino acids long. From germline, CDR1 is SGHKS and CDR2 YYEKEE (reference sequence). V shed 4 bases, J shed 3 bases, and the junction held 4 bases outside the gene matches. The authors split each subset's genomic DNA evenly across several immunoSEQ plates. As handled by the study authors: For the immunoSEQ data, sequences were junction-only without quality scores, so filtering differed. Generated by immunoSEQ multiplex PCR, the TCRdb table keeps only in-frame clones and is missing some. V, J and clone size reflect that table, while D and trimming were determined from the DNA. The table lists about half a million clones, about four fifths of them singletons. None of the donors, who were healthy HIV-negative adults, had recently had acute infections or vaccinations.

The receptor comes from a woman in her forties in good health. Some clones in this sample may be carry-over from other donors' samples. The chain uses TRBV5-5 and TRBJ1-5, with 7 bases aligning to TRBD1. The sequencing input was PBMCs. The CDR3 here is CASSPDRDNQPQHF. The CDR3 DNA reads as TGTGCCAGCAGCCCCGACAGGGACAATCAGCCCCAGCATTTT.